This TCR beta chain originates from a study of T cell responses to AZD1222 COVID-19 vaccine. Study-wide findings and caveats: Reports indicate that nearly half of spike-specific TCRs are directed at unmutated variant regions.

In regard to this clone: Antigen specificity is unknown.

V was pared by 3 bases and J by 5 bases, with 8 bases between. The CDR3 has 13 residues. CDR1 is ENHRY, CDR2 SYGVKD, per germline. The data were produced by immunoSEQ multiplex PCR, yet TCRdb's version contains in-frame clones alone and is incomplete. Of approximately 150,000 clones in the sample, 92% were seen once. The chain is built from TRBV10-3 and TRBJ1-3; D gene unclear. Sequencing used peripheral blood, obtained 28 days after the second AZD1222 dose. The TCR comes from an adult who received the AZD1222 COVID-19 vaccine. The DNA of the CDR3 is TGTGCCATCAGTGAAACGGAGAGAAACACCATATATTTT. Translated, it gives CAISETERNTIYF.